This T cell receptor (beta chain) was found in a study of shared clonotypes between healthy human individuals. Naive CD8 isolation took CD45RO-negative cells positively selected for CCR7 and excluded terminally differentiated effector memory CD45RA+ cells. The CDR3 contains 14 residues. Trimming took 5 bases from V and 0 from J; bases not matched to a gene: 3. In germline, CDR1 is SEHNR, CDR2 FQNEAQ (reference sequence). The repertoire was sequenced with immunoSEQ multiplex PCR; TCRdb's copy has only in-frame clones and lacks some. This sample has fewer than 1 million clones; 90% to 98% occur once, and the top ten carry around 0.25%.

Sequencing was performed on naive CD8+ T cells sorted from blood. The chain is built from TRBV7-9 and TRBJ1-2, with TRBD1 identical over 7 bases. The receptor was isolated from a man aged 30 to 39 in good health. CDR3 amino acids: CASSPTGANYGYTF. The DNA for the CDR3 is TGTGCCAGCAGCCCAACAGGGGCTAACTATGGCTACACCTTC.